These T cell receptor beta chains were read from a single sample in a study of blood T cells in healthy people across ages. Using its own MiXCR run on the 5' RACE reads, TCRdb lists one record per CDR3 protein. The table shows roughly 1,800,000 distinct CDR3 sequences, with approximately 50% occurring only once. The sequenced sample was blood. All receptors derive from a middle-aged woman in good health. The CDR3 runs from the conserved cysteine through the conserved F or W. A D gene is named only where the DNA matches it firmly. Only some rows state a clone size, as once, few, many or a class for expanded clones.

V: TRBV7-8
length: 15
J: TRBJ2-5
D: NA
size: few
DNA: TGTGCCAGCAGCTTATCGGCAGGGGCGCCGGAGACCCAGTACTTC
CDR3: CASSLSAGAPETQYF

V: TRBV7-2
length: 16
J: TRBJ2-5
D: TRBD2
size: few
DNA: TGTGCCAGCAGCCAGCTAGCGGGGGTGCAACTAGAGACCCAGTACTTC
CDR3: CASSQLAGVQLETQYF

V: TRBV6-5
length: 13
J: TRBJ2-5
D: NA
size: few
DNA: TGTGCCAGCAGTTTCGGGGGCCCCGGGACCCAGTACTTC
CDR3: CASSFGGPGTQYF

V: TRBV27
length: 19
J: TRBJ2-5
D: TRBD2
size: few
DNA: TGTGCCAGCAGTCCCTCTCCGGGACTAGCGGGGGGGCTAAAGAATGAGCAGTACTTC
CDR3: CASSPSPGLAGGLKNEQYF

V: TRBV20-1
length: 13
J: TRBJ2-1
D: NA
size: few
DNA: TGCAGTATCGACAGATCAGTGGACAATGAGCAGTTCTTC
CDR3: CSIDRSVDNEQFF

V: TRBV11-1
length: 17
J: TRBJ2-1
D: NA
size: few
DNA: TGTGCCAGCAGCTTAGTGCGGGCCGAATCCTCCTACAATGAGCAGTTCTTC
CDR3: CASSLVRAESSYNEQFF

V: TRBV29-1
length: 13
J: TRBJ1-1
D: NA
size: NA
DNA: TGCAGCGTTGAAGGGGTCATGAACACTGAAGCTTTCTTT
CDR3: CSVEGVMNTEAFF

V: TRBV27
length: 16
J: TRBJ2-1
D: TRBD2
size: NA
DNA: TGTGCCAGCAGTCCTCCGGGACTAGCGACCTACAATGAGCAGTTCTTC
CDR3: CASSPPGLATYNEQFF

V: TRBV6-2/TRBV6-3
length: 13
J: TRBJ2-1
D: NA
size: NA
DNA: TGTGCCAGTCGGGACCCAGCCTACAATGAGCAGTTCTTC
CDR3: CASRDPAYNEQFF

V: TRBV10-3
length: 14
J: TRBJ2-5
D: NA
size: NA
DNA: TGTGCCATCAGGAGACCCGGGACGGAAGAGACCCAGTACTTC
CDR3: CAIRRPGTEETQYF

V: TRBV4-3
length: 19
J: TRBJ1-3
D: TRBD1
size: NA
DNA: TGCGCCAGCAGCCAAACCGCCTCCGGGACAGGCTTAGCTGGAAACACCATATATTTT
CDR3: CASSQTASGTGLAGNTIYF

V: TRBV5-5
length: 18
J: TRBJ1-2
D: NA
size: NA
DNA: TGTGCCAGCAGCTTGCTGGGCGACCGGGCCGCACAGACCTGGGGCTACACCTTC
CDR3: CASSLLGDRAAQTWGYTF

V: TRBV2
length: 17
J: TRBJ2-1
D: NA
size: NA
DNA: TGTGCCAGCATACGATTGGGGAGGCTTGCCACGGACAATGAGCAGTTCTTC
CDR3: CASIRLGRLATDNEQFF

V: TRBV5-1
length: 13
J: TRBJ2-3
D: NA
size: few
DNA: TGCGCCAGCAGCGTTAACGGAGCAGATACGCAGTATTTT
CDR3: CASSVNGADTQYF

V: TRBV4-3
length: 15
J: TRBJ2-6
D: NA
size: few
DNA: TGCGCCAGCAGCTTAGACCCCACTGGGGCCAACGTCCTGACTTTC
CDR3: CASSLDPTGANVLTF

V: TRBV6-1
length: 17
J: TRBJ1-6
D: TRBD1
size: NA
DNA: TGTGCCAGCAGCACAACGCTTACGGCGACAGGGCGGTCACCCCTCCACTTT
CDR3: CASSTTLTATGRSPLHF

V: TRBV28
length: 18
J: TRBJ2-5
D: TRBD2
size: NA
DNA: TGTGCCAGCAATGGGCTTGGGACTATCAATCCTACCTGGGAGACCCAGTACTTC
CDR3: CASNGLGTINPTWETQYF

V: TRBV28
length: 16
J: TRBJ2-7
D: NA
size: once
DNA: TGTGCCAGCAGTTTAGGTTTCCAGGGGTCGTTCTACGAGCAGTACTTC
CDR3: CASSLGFQGSFYEQYF

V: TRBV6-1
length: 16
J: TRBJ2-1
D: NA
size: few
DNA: TGTGCCAGCAGTGAACCCCGGGGGAGTTCCTACAATGAGCAGTTCTTC
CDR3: CASSEPRGSSYNEQFF

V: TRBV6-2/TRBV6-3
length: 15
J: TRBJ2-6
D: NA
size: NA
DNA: TGTGCCGCCAAATTAGACCTCTCTGGGGCCAACGTCCTGACTTTC
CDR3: CAAKLDLSGANVLTF

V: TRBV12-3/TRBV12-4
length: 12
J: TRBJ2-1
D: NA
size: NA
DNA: TGTGCCAGCAGGCCGGACGGCAATGAGCAGTTCTTC
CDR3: CASRPDGNEQFF

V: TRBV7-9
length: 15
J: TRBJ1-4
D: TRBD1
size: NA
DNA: TGTGCCAGCAGCTTTAACACAGGGGGACCTGAAAAACTGTTTTTT
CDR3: CASSFNTGGPEKLFF

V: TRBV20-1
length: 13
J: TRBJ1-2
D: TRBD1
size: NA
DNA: TGCAGTGCCTCGGACAGGGCCGACTATGGCTACACCTTC
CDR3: CSASDRADYGYTF

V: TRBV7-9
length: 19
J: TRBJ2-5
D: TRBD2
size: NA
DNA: TGTGCCAGCAGCTTCTCCCTAAAAAACAGACTAGCAATACAAGAGACCCAGTACTTC
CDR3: CASSFSLKNRLAIQETQYF

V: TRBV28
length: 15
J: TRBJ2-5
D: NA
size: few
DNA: TGTGCCAGCAGTCCCTACCGGACTGAACAAGAGACCCAGTACTTC
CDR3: CASSPYRTEQETQYF

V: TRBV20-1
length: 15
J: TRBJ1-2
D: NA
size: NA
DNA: TGCAGTGCTAGAGATCAGGGCCAGGGCTTCTATGGCTACACCTTC
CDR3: CSARDQGQGFYGYTF

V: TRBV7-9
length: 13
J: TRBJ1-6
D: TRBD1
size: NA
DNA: TGTGCCAGCAGCGCCCAGGGGGGGGACACCCTCCACTTT
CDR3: CASSAQGGDTLHF

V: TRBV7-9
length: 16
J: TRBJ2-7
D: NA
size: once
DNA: TGTGCCAGCAGCCCTAAGGTGCAGGGGAGCCCCTACGAGCAGTACTTC
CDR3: CASSPKVQGSPYEQYF

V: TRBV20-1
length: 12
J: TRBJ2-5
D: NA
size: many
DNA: TGCAGTGCTAGCCCCGGGGCCGAGACCCAGTACTTC
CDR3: CSASPGAETQYF

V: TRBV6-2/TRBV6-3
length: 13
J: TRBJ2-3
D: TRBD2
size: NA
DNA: TGTGCCAGCAGTCGACCCGGACTAGGCTCGCAGTATTTT
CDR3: CASSRPGLGSQYF

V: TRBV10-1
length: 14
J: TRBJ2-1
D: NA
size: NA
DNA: TGCGCCACCGGGAGCCAAGGACCCCAGGATGAGCAGTTCTTC
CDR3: CATGSQGPQDEQFF

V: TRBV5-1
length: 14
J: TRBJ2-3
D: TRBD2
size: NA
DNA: TGCGCCAGCACCTACATAGCGGGAGGGGATACGCAGTATTTT
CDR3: CASTYIAGGDTQYF

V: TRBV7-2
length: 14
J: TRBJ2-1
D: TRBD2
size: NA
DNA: TGTGCCAGCAGCTACCGACTAGCTGGCAATGAGCAGTTCTTC
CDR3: CASSYRLAGNEQFF

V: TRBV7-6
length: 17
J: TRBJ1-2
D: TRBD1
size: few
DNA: TGTGCCAGCAGCTCCGGGACAGGGGGAAGGTCTAGCTATGGCTACACCTTC
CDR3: CASSSGTGGRSSYGYTF

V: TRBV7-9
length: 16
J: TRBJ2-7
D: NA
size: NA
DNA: TGTGCCAGCAGCGACTCCGGGACGGGGGACTCCTACGAGCAGTACTTC
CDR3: CASSDSGTGDSYEQYF

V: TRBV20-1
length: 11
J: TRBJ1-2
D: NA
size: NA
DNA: TGCAGTGCTAGTAATCCCCGGGGAGGCACCTTC
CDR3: CSASNPRGGTF

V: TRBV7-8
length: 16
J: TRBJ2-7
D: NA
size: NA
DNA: TGTGCCAGCAGCTTAGCGATAGGACGGGGGGCTGGCGAGCAGTACTTC
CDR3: CASSLAIGRGAGEQYF

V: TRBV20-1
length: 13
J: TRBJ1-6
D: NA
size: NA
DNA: TGCAGTGCTAGGTCACGGTCCAATTCACCCCTCCACTTT
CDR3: CSARSRSNSPLHF

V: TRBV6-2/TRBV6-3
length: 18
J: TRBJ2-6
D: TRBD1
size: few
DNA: TGTGCCAGCACTTACCCGGGACAGGGTATCTCTGGGGCCAACGTCCTGACTTTC
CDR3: CASTYPGQGISGANVLTF

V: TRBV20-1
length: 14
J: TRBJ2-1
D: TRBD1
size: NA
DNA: TGCAGTGCTAGACGGGACAGGTATAGGGTTGAGCAGTTCTTC
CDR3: CSARRDRYRVEQFF

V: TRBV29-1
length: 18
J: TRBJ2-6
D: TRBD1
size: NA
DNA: TGCAGCGTTGGCCCCCCTAGACAGGGGGCAACAGGGGCCAACGTCCTGACTTTC
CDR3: CSVGPPRQGATGANVLTF

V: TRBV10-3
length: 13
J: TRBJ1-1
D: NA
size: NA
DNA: TGTGCCATCAGTGAGTTGATGCACACTGAAGCTTTCTTT
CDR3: CAISELMHTEAFF

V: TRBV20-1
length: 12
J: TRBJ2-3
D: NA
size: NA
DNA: TGCAGTGCGCGACAGCTCACAGATACGCAGTATTTT
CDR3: CSARQLTDTQYF

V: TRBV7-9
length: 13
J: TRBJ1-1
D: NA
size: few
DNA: TGTGCCAGCAGCGACAGTCCTACCGATGAAGCTTTCTTT
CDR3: CASSDSPTDEAFF

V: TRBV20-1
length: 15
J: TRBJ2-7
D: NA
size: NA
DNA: TGCAGTGCCCCCCCAACGGAGGGGGCCTCCTACGAGCAGTACTTC
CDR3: CSAPPTEGASYEQYF

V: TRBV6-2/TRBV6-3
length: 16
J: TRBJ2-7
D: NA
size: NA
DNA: TGTGCCAGCAGTTACTCGCTGCGGGGCAGAACCTACGAGCAGTACTTC
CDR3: CASSYSLRGRTYEQYF

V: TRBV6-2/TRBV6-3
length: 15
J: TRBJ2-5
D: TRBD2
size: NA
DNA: TGCGCCAGCAGCTATAGCGGGGGGGCCTACAATGAGCAGTACTTC
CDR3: CASSYSGGAYNEQYF

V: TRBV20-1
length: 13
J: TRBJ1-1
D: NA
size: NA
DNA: TGCAGTGCTAGAAAGGGTGATAACACTGAAGCTTTCTTT
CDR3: CSARKGDNTEAFF

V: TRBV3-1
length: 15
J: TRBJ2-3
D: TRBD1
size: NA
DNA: TGTGCCAGCAGCCAAGACCCAGGGGGCCCCGATACGCAGTATTTT
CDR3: CASSQDPGGPDTQYF

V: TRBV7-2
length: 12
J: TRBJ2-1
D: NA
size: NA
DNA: TGTGCCAGCAGCTTAGCCTCAACGGGTCTGTTCTTC
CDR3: CASSLASTGLFF

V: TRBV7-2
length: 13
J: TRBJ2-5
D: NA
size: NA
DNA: TGTGCCAGCAGCTTAGTGGTTTCGGAGACCCAGTACTTC
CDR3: CASSLVVSETQYF

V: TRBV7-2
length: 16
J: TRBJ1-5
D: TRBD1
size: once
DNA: TGTGCCAGCAGCCCCAGGGACAGGGGGGCGAATCAGCCCCAGCATTTT
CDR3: CASSPRDRGANQPQHF

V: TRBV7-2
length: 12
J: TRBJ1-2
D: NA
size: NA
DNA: TGTGCCAGCAGCTTAGAACAAGCCGGCTACACCTTC
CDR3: CASSLEQAGYTF

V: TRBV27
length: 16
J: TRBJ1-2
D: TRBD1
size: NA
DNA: TGTGCCAGCAGTTTAAGTGGGACAGGGGGTGGCTATGGCTACACCTTC
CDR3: CASSLSGTGGGYGYTF

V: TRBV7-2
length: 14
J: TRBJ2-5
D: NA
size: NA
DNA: TGTGCCAGCAGCGTCGGTTCGGTCCAAGAGACCCAGTACTTC
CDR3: CASSVGSVQETQYF

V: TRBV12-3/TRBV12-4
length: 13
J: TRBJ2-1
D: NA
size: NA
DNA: TGTGCCAGCCAAGATGGAGGGTCCAATGAGCAGTTCTTC
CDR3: CASQDGGSNEQFF

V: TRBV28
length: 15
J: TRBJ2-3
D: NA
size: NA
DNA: TGTGCCAGCCTCGACTCGGGGGCCACCTCAGATACGCAGTATTTT
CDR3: CASLDSGATSDTQYF

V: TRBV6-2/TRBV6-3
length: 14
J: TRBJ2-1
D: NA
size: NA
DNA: TGTGCCAGCAGCAAACGTATTGGTTGCAATGAGCAGTTCTTC
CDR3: CASSKRIGCNEQFF